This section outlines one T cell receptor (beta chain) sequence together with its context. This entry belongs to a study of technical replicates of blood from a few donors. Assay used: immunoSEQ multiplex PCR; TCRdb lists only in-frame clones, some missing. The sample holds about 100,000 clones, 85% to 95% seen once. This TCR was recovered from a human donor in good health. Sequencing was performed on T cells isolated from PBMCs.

This CDR3 is CASGGQGANYGYTF. The CDR3 bases are TGTGCCAGCGGCGGACAGGGGGCTAACTATGGCTACACCTTC. The V and J genes are TRBV6-1 and TRBJ1-2, with 10 bases fitting TRBD1. V dropped 8 bases and J dropped 0; count of bases not matched to a gene: 3. The CDR3 totals 14 residues. Looked up from germline, CDR1 is MNHNS and CDR2 is SASEGT.